This T cell receptor (beta chain) appears in the sequencing data of a study of vaccination and CD4 T cells after COVID-19. In the study overall: Some control cultures received a CEFX pool, which served as the positive control. Others received an HIV-1 Nef pool or no peptide.

Losses at the gene ends were 6 bases for V and 7 bases for J; bases not matched to a gene: 17. The germline gives CDR1 MDHEN, CDR2 SYDVKM. This CDR3 spans 16 amino acids. Regarding treatment: approximately nine-day PBMC culture with coronavirus spike peptide pools or control peptides (ViraFEST assay). ViraFEST stimulated the growth of antigen-specific T cells using peptide pools and subsequently profiled their TCRs by sequencing. Sequencing of the DNA from cultured CD4+ T cells was carried out with the Oncomine TCR Beta short-read assay. TCRdb independently ran MiXCR on the PCR reads; one entry per CDR3 protein. The data contain almost 7,500 distinct CDR3 sequences, less than 85% of them singletons. By sample fraction, this clonotype is large (0.1 to 1%). Its antigen remains unknown.

The sequence derives from a human donor who had recovered from COVID-19. The rearrangement joins TRBV28 to TRBJ2-7; the match to TRBD1 covers 8 bases. The sample taken for sequencing was CD4+ T cells from blood, cultured in vitro. For the CDR3, the DNA is TGTGCCAGCAGCCCTCCCCCCGGCAGGGGGCGGGTAGAGCAGTACTTC. Its translation: CASSPPPGRGRVEQYF.